The 10 T cell receptor beta chains listed next were all sequenced from one sample in a study of technical replicates of blood from several donors. The protocol was immunoSEQ multiplex PCR, while the TCRdb copy is restricted to in-frame clones and leaves out a portion. Of 75,000 to 90,000 clones in the sample, around 90% were seen once. Sequencing was performed on T cells isolated from PBMCs. Receptors were obtained from a human donor in good health.

CDR3 protein: CASSPSTTGNEKLFF. The DNA of the CDR3 is TGTGCCAGCAGCCCGTCGACAACCGGTAATGAAAAACTGTTTTTT. V gene TRBV28 combines with J gene TRBJ1-4, with D uncertain. Germline-derived CDR1 and CDR2 are MDHEN and SYDVKM. The CDR3 has 15 residues. Deletions cut 6 bases from V and 4 bases from J, with 15 bases between.

The genes are TRBV5-1 and TRBJ2-7; a weak D match, TRBD2 (6 bases). Germline CDR1 and CDR2: SGHRS and YFSETQ. The CDR3 has 14 residues. Between the trimmed V and J ends, which lost 4 bases and 6 bases, there was a span of 17 bases. In DNA, the CDR3 is TGCGCCAGCAGCCCGCGGGACGGAGGGACCGAGCAGTACTTC. Translated: CASSPRDGGTEQYF.

CDR3 residues: CASSLSAGTGDVVYGYTF. CDR3 sequence (DNA): TGTGCCAGCAGCTTATCCGCCGGGACAGGGGATGTTGTCTATGGCTACACCTTC. The rearrangement links TRBV7-6 to TRBJ1-2; TRBD1 matches 10 bases. The CDR3 runs 18 residues. V shed 2 bases and J 4 bases; nucleotides not matched to a gene: 13. In germline, CDR1 is SGHVS, CDR2 FNYEAQ.

The V gene is TRBV7-9, the J gene TRBJ2-1; 9 bases are shared with TRBD1. This CDR3 contains 18 residues. Trimming took 5 bases from V and 2 from J; bases not matched to a gene: 13. Germline V gives CDR1 SEHNR, CDR2 FQNEAQ (reference sequence). The CDR3 sequence: CASSDHLGGQGPYNEQFF. The CDR3 DNA follows: TGTGCCAGCAGCGACCACTTAGGGGGACAGGGTCCCTACAATGAGCAGTTCTTC.

The rearrangement uses TRBV7-8 and TRBJ1-1; D remains unclear. Germline V gives CDR1 SGHVS, CDR2 FQNEAQ. This CDR3 has 13 amino acids. With 3 bases removed from V and 8 bases from J, the gap between germline ends came to 13 bases. The CDR3 protein is CASSFLNLEEAFF. For the CDR3, the DNA is TGTGCCAGCAGCTTTCTAAACCTGGAGGAAGCTTTCTTT.

A few counts support this clone. The V and J genes are TRBV1 and TRBJ1-2; the table names TRBD1, a call not compared with the DNA. TRBV1 is annotated as a pseudogene. The CDR3 contains 14 residues. The DNA of the CDR3 is TGCACCAGCAGCCAAGAGACAGGGTGCTATGGCTACACCTTC. Translated, it gives CTSSQETGCYGYTF.

The V call is TRBV5-6, the J call TRBJ2-3; TRBD1 agrees at 7 bases. The ends lost 4 bases at V and 0 bases at J; junction bases unmatched: 11. CDR3 length: 17 amino acids. CDR1 and CDR2 (germline): SGHDT, YYEEEE. CDR3: CASSLTPGQISTDTQYF. The CDR3 DNA follows: TGTGCCAGCAGCCTCACACCGGGACAGATTAGCACAGATACGCAGTATTTT.

The chain recombines TRBV11-3 with TRBJ1-1, with D perhaps matching TRBD1 (6 bases). The V end was cut by 3 bases, the J end by 5 bases, with 19 bases between. Germline CDR1 reads SGHNT; CDR2 reads YENEEA. The CDR3 has 16 residues. CDR3 coding DNA: TGTGCCAGCAGCTTTATCCAGGGGCTGACGAGAACTGAAGCTTTCTTT. It yields the protein CASSFIQGLTRTEAFF.

This clone was picked up one time. The J gene is TRBJ2-6, the V gene TRBV6-1, with D tentatively TRBD1 (5 bases). This CDR3 is built from 16 residues. The germline V gene encodes CDR1 MNHNS and CDR2 SASEGT. V was trimmed by 3 bases and J by 4 bases, leaving 13 bases between them. DNA for the CDR3: TGTGCCAGCAGTGATGTTCCCAGGGCCGGGGCCAACGTCCTGACTTTC. Translating it yields CASSDVPRAGANVLTF.

The rearrangement joins TRBV6-6 to TRBJ2-7, with 9 bases lining up with TRBD1. The germline gives CDR1 MNHNY, CDR2 SVGAGI (reference sequence). The V and J ends lost 5 bases and 5 bases, in that order; junction bases with no gene match: 7. This CDR3 has 14 residues. DNA of the CDR3: TGTGCCAGCAGTATACAGGGGGCGTCCCACGAGCAGTACTTC. The encoded protein is CASSIQGASHEQYF.